This T cell receptor beta chain was documented in a study of cytomegalovirus exposure and HLA in healthy donors. Points from the study as a whole: CMV serostatus was the only immune exposure information that was available. The study put under 200 TCR beta chains on its list as cytomegalovirus-associated.

Germline V gene sequence: CDR1 ENHRY, CDR2 SYGVKD. The CDR3 totals 18 residues. Deletions cut 3 bases from V and 3 bases from J, with 24 bases between. Those who donated were healthy bone marrow donors. Note on this clone: No antigen is known for it.

Primers: 60 Vbeta forward and 13 Jbeta reverse. The table came from immunoSEQ multiplex PCR; TCRdb's copy has only in-frame clones and leaves some out. The profile shows 150,000 to 200,000 clones, 84% of them singletons. Sequenced: PBMCs. The V gene is TRBV10-3, the J gene TRBJ2-7; a possible D gene is TRBD2 (5 bases). This sequence originates from a man aged 18 to 30 in good health and CMV-seronegative. This CDR3 is CAISDTLRVPQAGYEQYF. DNA of the CDR3: TGTGCCATCAGTGATACGCTTCGCGTGCCGCAGGCGGGCTACGAGCAGTACTTC.